This is a list of T cell receptor beta chains from one sample in a study of cytomegalovirus exposure and HLA in healthy donors. Produced via immunoSEQ multiplex PCR; TCRdb's table is partial and in-frame only. The repertoire has around 57,000 clones, about 89% of them found once; the top ten carry approximately 1.6%. Sequences were obtained from PBMCs. The source is a man in his thirties or forties in good health and CMV-seropositive. The CDR3 runs from the conserved cysteine through the conserved F or W. Each record gives: clone size, J gene, D gene, V gene, CDR3 DNA, CDR3 protein. The D gene is left open where the match is weak. Where a row states a size, it is once, few, many or the class of an expanded clone; other rows omit it.

clone_size: NA; j_call: TRBJ1-5; d_call: NA; v_call: TRBV7-9; cdr3_nt: TGTGCCAGCAGCTTACTGGGCCAGCCCCAGCATTTT; cdr3_aa: CASSLLGQPQHF
clone_size: NA; j_call: TRBJ1-1; d_call: TRBD1; v_call: TRBV7-9; cdr3_nt: TGTTCCAGCAGCCAGGACAGGGGGTCGAACACTGAAGCTTTCTTT; cdr3_aa: CSSSQDRGSNTEAFF
clone_size: NA; j_call: TRBJ2-7; d_call: NA; v_call: TRBV5-1; cdr3_nt: TGCGCCAGCAGCTTGTCTTCCGGGGTTATGGTGCAGTACTTC; cdr3_aa: CASSLSSGVMVQYF
clone_size: NA; j_call: TRBJ2-1; d_call: TRBD2; v_call: TRBV9; cdr3_nt: TGTGCCAGCAGTCGAATCCTAGCGGGGGTCTACAATGAGCAGTTCTTC; cdr3_aa: CASSRILAGVYNEQFF
clone_size: NA; j_call: TRBJ2-7; d_call: TRBD1; v_call: TRBV18; cdr3_nt: TGTGCCAGCTCACCCTGGGGACAGGGGCCCTACGAGCAGTACTTC; cdr3_aa: CASSPWGQGPYEQYF
clone_size: NA; j_call: TRBJ2-7; d_call: NA; v_call: TRBV27; cdr3_nt: TGTGCCAGCCTGGGGGGGCCCTCCTACGAGCAGTACTTC; cdr3_aa: CASLGGPSYEQYF
clone_size: NA; j_call: TRBJ2-5; d_call: TRBD2; v_call: TRBV19; cdr3_nt: TGTGCCAGTAGTCCGCGACTAGCGGGAGTGGGTGCGGAGACCCAGTACTTC; cdr3_aa: CASSPRLAGVGAETQYF
clone_size: medium-sized; j_call: TRBJ1-1; d_call: NA; v_call: TRBV20-1; cdr3_nt: TGCAGTGCTAGTTCTCCGACTGAAGCTTTCTTT; cdr3_aa: CSASSPTEAFF
clone_size: NA; j_call: TRBJ2-3; d_call: TRBD2; v_call: TRBV6-1; cdr3_nt: TGTGCCAGCAGTGAGTTGCCGGGAGGGAGGGCAGATACGCAGTATTTT; cdr3_aa: CASSELPGGRADTQYF
clone_size: NA; j_call: TRBJ1-1; d_call: NA; v_call: TRBV6-5; cdr3_nt: TGTGCCAGCAGTTCAACATTGAACACTGAAGCTTTCTTT; cdr3_aa: CASSSTLNTEAFF
clone_size: NA; j_call: TRBJ1-1; d_call: TRBD1; v_call: TRBV7-6; cdr3_nt: TGTGCCAGCAGCCCGACAGGGAGAGACACTGAAGCTTTCTTT; cdr3_aa: CASSPTGRDTEAFF
clone_size: NA; j_call: TRBJ1-5; d_call: NA; v_call: TRBV18; cdr3_nt: TGTGCCAGCTCACCACTTCGGAGGGTTGGGGCAGGACAGCCCCAGCATTTT; cdr3_aa: CASSPLRRVGAGQPQHF
clone_size: NA; j_call: TRBJ2-7; d_call: TRBD2; v_call: TRBV9; cdr3_nt: TGTGCCAGCAGCCCCTCCCTAGCGGGAATCTACGAGCAGTACTTC; cdr3_aa: CASSPSLAGIYEQYF
clone_size: NA; j_call: TRBJ2-3; d_call: NA; v_call: TRBV6-1; cdr3_nt: TGTGCCAGCAGTGAAGTGGGGGGAGGGGGAGGCACAGATACGCAGTATTTT; cdr3_aa: CASSEVGGGGGTDTQYF
clone_size: NA; j_call: TRBJ2-1; d_call: TRBD1; v_call: TRBV6-4; cdr3_nt: TGTGCCAGCAGTGAATCGACAGGGGGATATGGTGAGCAGTTCTTC; cdr3_aa: CASSESTGGYGEQFF
clone_size: NA; j_call: TRBJ2-1; d_call: TRBD2; v_call: TRBV4-2; cdr3_nt: TGTGCCAGCAGCCACTTCGGGACTAGCGGGACCCCTGAGCAGTTCTTC; cdr3_aa: CASSHFGTSGTPEQFF
clone_size: NA; j_call: TRBJ2-3; d_call: NA; v_call: TRBV27; cdr3_nt: TGTACCAGCAGCGAATTGGCCTTTGGCCCCCTGGAGAATACGCAGTATTTT; cdr3_aa: CTSSELAFGPLENTQYF